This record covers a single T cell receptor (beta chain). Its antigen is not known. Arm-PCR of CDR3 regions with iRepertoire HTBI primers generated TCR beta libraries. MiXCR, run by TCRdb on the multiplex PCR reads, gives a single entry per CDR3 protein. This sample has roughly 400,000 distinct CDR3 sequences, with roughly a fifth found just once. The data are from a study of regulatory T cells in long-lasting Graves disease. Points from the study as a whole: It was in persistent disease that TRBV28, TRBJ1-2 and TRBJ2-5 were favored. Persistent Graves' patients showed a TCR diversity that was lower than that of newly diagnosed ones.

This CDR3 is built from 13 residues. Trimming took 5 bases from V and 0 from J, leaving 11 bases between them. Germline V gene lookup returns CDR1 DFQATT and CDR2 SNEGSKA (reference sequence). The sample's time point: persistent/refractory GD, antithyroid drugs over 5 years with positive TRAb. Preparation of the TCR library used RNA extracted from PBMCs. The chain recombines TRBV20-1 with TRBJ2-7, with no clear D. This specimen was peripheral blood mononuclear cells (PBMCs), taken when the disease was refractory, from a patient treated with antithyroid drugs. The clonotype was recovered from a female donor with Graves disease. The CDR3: CSAFDTSSYEQYF. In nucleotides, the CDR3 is TGCAGTGCTTTTGACACGAGCTCCTACGAGCAGTACTTC.